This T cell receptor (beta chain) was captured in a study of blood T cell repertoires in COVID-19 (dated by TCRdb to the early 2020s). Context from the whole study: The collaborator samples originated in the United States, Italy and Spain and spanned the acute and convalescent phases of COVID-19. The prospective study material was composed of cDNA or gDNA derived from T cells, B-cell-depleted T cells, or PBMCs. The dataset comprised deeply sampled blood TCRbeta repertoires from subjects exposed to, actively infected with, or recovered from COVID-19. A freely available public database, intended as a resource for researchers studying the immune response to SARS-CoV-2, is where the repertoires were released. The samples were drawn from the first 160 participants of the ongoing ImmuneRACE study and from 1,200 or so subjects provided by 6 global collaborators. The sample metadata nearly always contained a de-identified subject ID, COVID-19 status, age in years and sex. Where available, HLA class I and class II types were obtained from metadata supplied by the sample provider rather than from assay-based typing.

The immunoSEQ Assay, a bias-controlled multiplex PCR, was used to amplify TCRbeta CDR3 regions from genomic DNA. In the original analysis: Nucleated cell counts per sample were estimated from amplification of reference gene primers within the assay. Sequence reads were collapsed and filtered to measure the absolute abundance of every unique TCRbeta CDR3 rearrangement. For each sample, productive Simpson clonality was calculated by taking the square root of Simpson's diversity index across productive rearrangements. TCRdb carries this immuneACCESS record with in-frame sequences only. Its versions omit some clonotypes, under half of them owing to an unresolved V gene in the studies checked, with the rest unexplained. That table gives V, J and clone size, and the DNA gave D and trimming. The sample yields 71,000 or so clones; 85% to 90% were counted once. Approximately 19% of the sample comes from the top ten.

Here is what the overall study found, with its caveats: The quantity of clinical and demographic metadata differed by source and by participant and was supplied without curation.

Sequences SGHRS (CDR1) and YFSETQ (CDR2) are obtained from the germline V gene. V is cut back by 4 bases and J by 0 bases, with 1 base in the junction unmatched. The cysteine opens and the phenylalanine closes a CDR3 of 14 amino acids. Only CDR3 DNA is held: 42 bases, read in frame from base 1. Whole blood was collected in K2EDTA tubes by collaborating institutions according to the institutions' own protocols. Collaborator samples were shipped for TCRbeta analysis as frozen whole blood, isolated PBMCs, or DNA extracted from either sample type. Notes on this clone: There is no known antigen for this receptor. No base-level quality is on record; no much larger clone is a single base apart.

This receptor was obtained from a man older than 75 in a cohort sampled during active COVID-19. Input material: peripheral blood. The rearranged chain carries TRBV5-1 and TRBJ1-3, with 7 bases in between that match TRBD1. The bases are TGCGCCAGCAGCCAGGGGGGCTCTGGAAACACCATATATTTT. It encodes CASSQGGSGNTIYF.